This is a list of T cell receptor beta chains from one sample in a study of T cell responses to AZD1222 COVID-19 vaccine. Profiled with immunoSEQ multiplex PCR; TCRdb holds only in-frame clones, not every one. The sample carries approximately 140,000 clones, 91% recorded once. Source: peripheral blood, taken 28 days after the second dose of the MenACWY control vaccine. Source of these receptors: an adult who received the MenACWY meningococcal vaccine as a control. CDR3s include the opening cysteine and the closing phenylalanine or tryptophan. The D gene is left open where the match is weak. Clone size is stated in some rows and not others, as once, few, many or a class when expanded.

>TRBV5-8|NA|NA|TRBJ2-7
CASSFWTEGAYEQYF
TGTGCCAGCAGCTTTTGGACGGAGGGAGCCTACGAGCAGTACTTC
>TRBV7-9|NA|TRBD2|TRBJ2-3
CASIEREGTDTQYF
TGTGCCAGCATCGAGCGGGAAGGGACAGATACGCAGTATTTT
>TRBV25-1|NA|TRBD1|TRBJ1-1
CASSDPRQGGTEAFF
TGTGCCAGCAGTGACCCACGACAGGGGGGGACTGAAGCTTTCTTT
>TRBV5-6|NA|NA|TRBJ2-3
CASSLDYGGTRTQYF
TGTGCCAGCAGCTTGGACTATGGCGGGACAAGAACGCAGTATTTT
>TRBV2|once|NA|TRBJ1-5
CASSGTSEDQPQHF
TGTGCCAGCAGTGGGACATCCGAAGATCAGCCCCAGCATTTT
>TRBV24-1|NA|NA|TRBJ2-2
CATSVGLTTGELFF
TGTGCCACCAGTGTCGGACTCACAACCGGGGAGCTGTTTTTT
>TRBV29-1|NA|TRBD2|TRBJ2-7
CSVEFASGSNEQYF
TGCAGCGTTGAATTCGCTAGCGGGAGCAACGAGCAGTACTTC
>TRBV7-2|once|TRBD1|TRBJ2-5
CASLQGGQETQYF
TGTGCCAGCCTACAGGGGGGCCAAGAGACCCAGTACTTC
>TRBV6-5|NA|NA|TRBJ2-7
CASSYNVGATYEQYF
TGTGCCAGCAGTTACAACGTCGGGGCTACCTACGAGCAGTACTTC
>TRBV14|NA|NA|TRBJ2-5
CASSQTSGDRDF
TGTGCCAGCAGCCAAACCTCGGGGGACCGGGACTTC
>TRBV4-3|NA|TRBD1|TRBJ2-2
CASSQDTYSGQGAPGELFF
TGCGCCAGCAGCCAAGATACATACTCGGGGCAGGGGGCGCCCGGGGAGCTGTTTTTT
>TRBV4-3|NA|TRBD2|TRBJ2-1
CASSQGASGRLNEQFF
TGCGCCAGCAGCCAAGGGGCTAGCGGGAGGTTGAATGAGCAGTTCTTC
>TRBV7-2|NA|TRBD2|TRBJ2-3
CASSMGLAGSTDTQYF
TGTGCCAGCAGCATGGGACTAGCGGGAAGCACAGATACGCAGTATTTT
>TRBV27|NA|NA|TRBJ1-4
CASSVNRVTNEKLFF
TGTGCCAGCAGTGTAAACAGGGTTACTAATGAAAAACTGTTTTTT
>TRBV24-1|NA|NA|TRBJ2-7
CAVSGAKEDEQYF
TGTGCCGTCTCCGGGGCCAAGGAAGACGAGCAGTACTTC
>TRBV28|NA|TRBD2|TRBJ2-1
CASIPGTAGADEQFF
TGTGCCAGCATTCCGGGTACAGCGGGGGCCGATGAGCAGTTCTTC
>TRBV7-2|NA|TRBD1|TRBJ1-1
CASSLDQGGSTEAFF
TGTGCCAGCAGCCTTGACCAGGGGGGGAGCACTGAAGCTTTCTTT
>TRBV15|NA|NA|TRBJ2-6
CATTYLTSGANVLTF
TGTGCCACCACCTACCTGACATCTGGGGCCAACGTCCTGACTTTC
>TRBV6-2/TRBV6-3|NA|NA|TRBJ1-5
CASSRDGTGQPQHF
TGTGCCAGCAGTCGTGACGGGACTGGACAGCCCCAGCATTTT
>TRBV27|NA|TRBD1|TRBJ1-5
CASRLTGGNNQPQHF
TGTGCCAGCAGACTAACAGGGGGCAACAATCAGCCCCAGCATTTT
>TRBV12-3/TRBV12-4|NA|NA|TRBJ1-5
CASTRQINQPQHF
TGTGCCAGCACCAGACAGATCAATCAGCCCCAGCATTTT
>TRBV7-7|NA|NA|TRBJ1-1
CASSPLVSEAFF
TGTGCCAGCAGCCCGCTGGTTTCTGAAGCTTTCTTT
>TRBV3-1/TRBV3-2|NA|TRBD1|TRBJ1-2
CASSQDAVRGPVNYGYTF
TGTGCCAGCAGCCAAGACGCGGTCAGGGGGCCTGTTAACTATGGCTACACCTTC
>TRBV6-5|NA|TRBD2|TRBJ2-7
CASSAVSGGTYEQYF
TGTGCCAGCAGCGCCGTTAGCGGGGGGACCTACGAGCAGTACTTC
>TRBV3-1/TRBV3-2|NA|TRBD1|TRBJ1-1
CASSPGQGALRDTEAFF
TGTGCCAGCAGCCCCGGACAGGGGGCTTTAAGGGACACTGAAGCTTTCTTT
>TRBV14|NA|NA|TRBJ2-1
CASSQARAGDYNEQFF
TGTGCCAGCAGCCAGGCTAGGGCAGGGGATTACAATGAGCAGTTCTTC
>TRBV28|NA|TRBD1|TRBJ2-7
CASSFGQGRYEQYF
TGTGCCAGCAGTTTTGGACAGGGTAGGTACGAGCAGTACTTC
>TRBV30|NA|NA|TRBJ1-6
CATTTERDSPLHF
TGTGCCACAACAACTGAACGTGATTCACCCCTCCACTTT
>TRBV24-1|NA|NA|TRBJ1-2
CATNGPEGYGYTF
TGTGCCACCAACGGGCCGGAGGGCTATGGCTACACCTTC
>TRBV6-5|once|TRBD2|TRBJ2-4
CASVREALAKNIQYF
TGTGCCAGCGTGCGGGAGGCACTAGCCAAAAACATTCAGTACTTC
>TRBV30|NA|NA|TRBJ2-3
CAWAQRADTQYF
TGTGCCTGGGCCCAACGGGCAGATACGCAGTATTTT
>TRBV10-2|NA|NA|TRBJ2-3
CASSESGGVSTDTQYF
TGCGCCAGCAGTGAGTCGGGGGGTGTGAGCACAGATACGCAGTATTTT
>TRBV20-1|NA|TRBD2|TRBJ2-2
CSASSQREANTGELFF
TGCAGTGCTAGTTCCCAGCGGGAGGCGAACACCGGGGAGCTGTTTTTT
>TRBV28|once|NA|TRBJ2-7
CASKSGHLYEQYF
TGTGCCAGCAAATCAGGACATCTATACGAGCAGTACTTC
>TRBV19|NA|TRBD1|TRBJ1-4
CASSALGQGGEKLFF
TGTGCCAGTAGCGCACTGGGACAGGGTGGGGAAAAACTGTTTTTT
>TRBV5-1|NA|TRBD1|TRBJ2-1
CASRFGTGGNNEQFF
TGCGCCAGCAGGTTTGGGACAGGGGGAAACAATGAGCAGTTCTTC
>TRBV4-3|NA|NA|TRBJ2-1
CASSQAFWNEQFF
TGCGCCAGCAGCCAAGCCTTTTGGAATGAGCAGTTCTTC
>TRBV5-1|NA|NA|TRBJ2-2
CASSVGGTNTGELFF
TGCGCCAGCAGCGTCGGGGGTACGAACACCGGGGAGCTGTTTTTT
>TRBV7-2|NA|NA|TRBJ2-7
CASSLAARTYEQYF
TGTGCCAGCAGCTTAGCGGCCAGAACCTACGAGCAGTACTTC
>TRBV5-1|NA|NA|TRBJ1-2
CASSSGPNYGYTF
TGCGCCAGCAGCTCAGGGCCCAACTATGGCTACACCTTC
>TRBV27|NA|NA|TRBJ2-2
CASSLFATNTGELFF
TGTGCCAGCAGTTTATTCGCTACGAACACCGGGGAGCTGTTTTTT
>TRBV7-4|NA|NA|TRBJ1-3
CASSLAHTDGGNTIYF
TGTGCCAGCAGCTTAGCCCATACAGATGGTGGAAACACCATATATTTT
>TRBV12-3/TRBV12-4|once|NA|TRBJ1-2
CASSYIGGYGYTF
TGTGCCAGCAGTTACATCGGTGGGTATGGCTACACCTTC
>TRBV5-6|NA|TRBD1|TRBJ1-6
CASSLWAGGLIGSPLHF
TGTGCCAGCAGCTTGTGGGCAGGGGGCCTCATAGGTTCACCCCTCCACTTT
>TRBV7-8|NA|NA|TRBJ1-1
CASSLEVGNTEAFF
TGTGCCAGCAGCTTAGAGGTCGGGAACACTGAAGCTTTCTTT
>TRBV2|NA|NA|TRBJ2-2
CASSELGGELFF
TGTGCCAGCAGTGAATTGGGCGGGGAGCTGTTTTTT
>TRBV14|NA|TRBD1|TRBJ1-2
CASSQVGQYGYTF
TGTGCCAGCAGCCAAGTGGGACAGTATGGCTACACCTTC
>TRBV5-1|once|TRBD1|TRBJ2-5
CASSVVGQGARETQYF
TGCGCCAGCAGCGTTGTCGGACAGGGGGCTCGGGAGACCCAGTACTTC
>TRBV9|NA|TRBD1|TRBJ2-2
CASSGPTGTANTGELFF
TGTGCCAGCAGCGGACCTACCGGGACAGCGAACACCGGGGAGCTGTTTTTT
>TRBV21-1|NA|NA|TRBJ2-5
CASSNHRGHGETQYF
TGTGCCAGCAGCAACCACAGGGGGCACGGAGAGACCCAGTACTTC
>TRBV7-8|NA|TRBD2|TRBJ2-3
CASSPRTSGSTDTQYF
TGTGCCAGCAGCCCCCGGACTAGCGGAAGCACAGATACGCAGTATTTT
>TRBV15|NA|NA|TRBJ2-1
CATSRVEGEQFF
TGTGCCACCAGCAGAGTGGAGGGGGAGCAGTTCTTC